This T cell receptor (beta chain) is drawn from a study of T cells after yellow fever vaccination. For the study at large: In the case of low-cell-number fractions, SMART-Seq v4 Ultra Low Input was used for preparation. Study outcomes and limitations: Abundant bulk-population clonotypes could contaminate the FACS-sorted repertoires. Re-detected after boosting: most primary clones, 96% of CD4 and 80% to 90% of CD8.

CDR3 length equals 13 residues. CDR1 KGHSH and CDR2 LQKENI come from the germline V gene. Trimming removed 3 bases from V and 6 bases from J, with 11 bases in between. TCR cDNA was made by 5'RACE template switching, adding a universal primer site and UMIs. TCRdb re-derived calls from the 5' RACE reads in MiXCR, one entry per CDR3 protein. The table has 68,000 or so distinct CDR3 sequences, approximately 7.4% seen once. The table lists this clonotype with a few counts. Its antigen is as yet unknown. The receptor's source is a man aged 30 to 39 who received the YFV17D yellow fever vaccine. The sample in question was CD8+ T cells sorted from PBMCs, obtained 15 days after the yellow fever booster vaccination. This chain joins TRBV18 and TRBJ1-2; no definite D call. CDR3 coding DNA: TGTGCCAGCTCACCTCCGGGAGTGGATGGCTACACCTTC. Protein: CASSPPGVDGYTF.